This TCR beta chain was obtained from a study of T cell responses to AZD1222 COVID-19 vaccine (dated by TCRdb to 2020 to 2023). With regard to the full study: AZD1222 recipients given second doses at about 4 weeks or at about 12 weeks were pooled, since spike-specific TCR depth and breadth were not found to differ between the two schedules. A total of 230 to 250 trial participants underwent TCR sequencing, of whom around 200 received two doses of AZD1222 and about 25 received two doses of the MenACWY control vaccine. Trial participants were enrolled into age subgroups of 18-55, 56-69 and 70-plus years, which contained about 150, 28 and 57 TCR-sequenced participants, respectively. Study-wide findings and limitations: Conclusions about previously exposed vaccinees are limited, since just 6 or 7 AZD1222 recipients were seropositive for SARS-CoV-2 at baseline. In the small 56-69-year group, the increase in depth fell short of significance, most likely because of low power. Reportedly, close to half of the unique spike-specific TCRs recognized epitopes lying outside the regions that are mutated in the B.1.351 and B.1.1.7 variants. Participants were mostly white British, with more females than males. The authors suggested clonal diversity may have been underestimated. A significant rise in spike-specific TCR breadth and depth was observed after two AZD1222 doses relative to day 0 and relative to MenACWY recipients. No day 14 peak-response samples were available, so repertoires were characterized only after the peak T cell response. The vaccine-associated CD4 TCRs covered the entire spike protein, and the dominant responses fell in regions 160-218 and 743-854.

The CDR3 regions of human TCRbeta chains were subjected to immunosequencing. The study's own analysis went as follows. TCRs in the repertoires were matched against a reference library of SARS-CoV-2-specific TCRs that had been generated with the MIRA antigen-specificity platform. Breadth was defined as the fraction of unique TCRs that were SARS-CoV-2-associated. Depth was defined as the fraction of total T cells that were SARS-CoV-2-associated. Each spike-specific TCR was assigned to its reactive spike region and to a CD4 or CD8 class using the MIRA data. Log10-transformed breadth and depth values were compared by one-way ANOVA with Sidak's multiple comparisons tests. Held by TCRdb, this immuneACCESS table contains in-frame sequences only and omits some clones. Under half of the omission traces to an unresolved V gene where checked; the cause of the rest is unknown. V and J calls and clone size are copied from that table; D and trimming were computed from the DNA. Within this sample are about 120,000 clones, with 70% to 90% of them counted one time only. 9.4% of the sample belongs to the ten largest clones.

Note on this clone: What this receptor recognizes is not known. Base quality data are lacking; no much larger clone is found one base away.

The label giving this sample's time point can be read as: baseline before first vaccination. The vaccinee samples were drawn from two UK trials, COV001 and COV002, one of which was a single-blind randomized controlled phase 2/3 trial testing AZD1222 (ChAdOx1 nCoV-19) in healthy adults. For TCRbeta chain sequencing, PBMC samples were collected from trial participants at day 0 and at day 28 after the second dose. This receptor was obtained from an adult in good health. Sample: peripheral blood, taken on day 0 of AZD1222 vaccination.

DNA sequence: TGCGCCAGCAGCCAAGACACCGTGGATAGCAATCAGCCCCAGCATTTT. Its protein is CASSQDTVDSNQPQHF. The chain is encoded by TRBV4-1 joined to TRBJ1-5; confidence is insufficient to name the D gene. CDR1 and CDR2 were assigned from the germline V gene as MGHRA and YSYEKL. The CDR3 numbers 16 residues from cysteine through phenylalanine. The sequence is cut down to CDR3 DNA, 48 bases in frame from base 1. The V and J ends are trimmed by 0 bases and 0 bases, leaving 9 bases between them.